This TCR beta chain was documented in a study of CD8+ T cells in alopecia areata. This clone was seen a single time. The germline V gene has CDR1 ENHRY and CDR2 SYGVKD. The ends lost 7 bases at V and 4 bases at J; junction bases unmatched: 8. The CDR3 is 16 amino acids. RNA, once extracted, was reverse transcribed into cDNA for use as the sequencing template. Profiled with immunoSEQ multiplex PCR; TCRdb holds only in-frame clones, not every one. The table records about 180,000 clones, 59% of them present only once. The TCR originated in a human donor with alopecia areata. The J gene is TRBJ2-3, the V gene TRBV10-3; TRBD2 matches 13 bases. Material: CD4+ T cells sorted from blood, obtained at week 0. In DNA form, the CDR3 reads TGTGCCATCAAGACTAGCGGGGGGTCAGGTGCAGATACGCAGTATTTT. It translates to CAIKTSGGSGADTQYF.